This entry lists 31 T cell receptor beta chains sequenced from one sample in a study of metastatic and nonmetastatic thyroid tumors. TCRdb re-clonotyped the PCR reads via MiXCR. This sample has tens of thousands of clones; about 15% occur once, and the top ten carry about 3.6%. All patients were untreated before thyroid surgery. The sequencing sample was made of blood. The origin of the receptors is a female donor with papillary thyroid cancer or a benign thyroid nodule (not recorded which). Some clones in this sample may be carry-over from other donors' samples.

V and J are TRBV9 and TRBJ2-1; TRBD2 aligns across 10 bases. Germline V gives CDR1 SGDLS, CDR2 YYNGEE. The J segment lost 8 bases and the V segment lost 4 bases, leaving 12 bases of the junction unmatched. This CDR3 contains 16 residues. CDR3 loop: CASSLGSSGGSDEQFF. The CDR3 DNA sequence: TGTGCCAGCAGCTTAGGTTCTAGCGGGGGCTCGGATGAGCAGTTCTTC.

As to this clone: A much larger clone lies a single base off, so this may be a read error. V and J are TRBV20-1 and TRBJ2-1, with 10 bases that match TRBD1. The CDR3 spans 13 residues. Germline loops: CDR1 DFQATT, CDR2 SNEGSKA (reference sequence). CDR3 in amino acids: CSAPGTGAAEQLF. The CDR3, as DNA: TGCAGTGCACCAGGGACAGGGGCAGCTGAGCAGTTATTC.

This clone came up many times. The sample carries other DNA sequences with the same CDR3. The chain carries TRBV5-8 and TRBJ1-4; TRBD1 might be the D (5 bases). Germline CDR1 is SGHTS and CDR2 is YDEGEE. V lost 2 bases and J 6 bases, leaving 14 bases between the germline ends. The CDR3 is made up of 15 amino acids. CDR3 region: CASSFPGTWDEKLFF. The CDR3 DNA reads TGTGCCAGCAGCTTTCCCGGGACCTGGGATGAAAAACTGTTTTTT.

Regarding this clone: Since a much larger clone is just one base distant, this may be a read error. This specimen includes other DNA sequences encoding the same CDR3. The CDR3 DNA is TGTGCCAGCAGCTCTACCTCCGGTTCAGATACGCAGTATTTT. This encodes CASSSTSGSDTQYF. This chain joins TRBV7-2 and TRBJ2-3; no definite D call. Germline V gene data show CDR1 as SGHTA and CDR2 as FQGNSA. The CDR3 is made up of 14 amino acids. Trimming stripped 4 bases from V and 4 bases from J, with 12 bases between.

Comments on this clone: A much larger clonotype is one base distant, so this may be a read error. The CDR3 DNA sequence: TGCGCCAGCAGCCAAGGACGATACAGGGGGCGGTCAGGTACGCAGTATTTT. As protein: CASSQGRYRGRSGTQYF. The chain combines TRBV4-1 with TRBJ2-3, with 9 bases lining up with TRBD1. The CDR3 is made up of 17 amino acids. After removal of 1 base from V and 8 bases from J, the junction contained 13 bases not matched to a gene. Germline values: CDR1 MGHRA, CDR2 YSYEKL.

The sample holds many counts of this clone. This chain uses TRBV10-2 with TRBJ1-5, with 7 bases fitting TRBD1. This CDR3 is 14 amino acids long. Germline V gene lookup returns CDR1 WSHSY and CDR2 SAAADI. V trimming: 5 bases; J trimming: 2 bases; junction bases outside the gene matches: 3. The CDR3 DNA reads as TGCGCCAGCAGTCGCGGACAGGGCAATCAGCCCCAGCATTTT. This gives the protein CASSRGQGNQPQHF.

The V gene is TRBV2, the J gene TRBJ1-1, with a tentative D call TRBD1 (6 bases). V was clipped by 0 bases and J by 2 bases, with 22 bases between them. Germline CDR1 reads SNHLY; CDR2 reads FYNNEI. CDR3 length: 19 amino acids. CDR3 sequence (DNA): TGTGCCAGCAGTGAAGCGCTTGGGGGGATAGGACAGCCAAACACTGAAGCTTTCTTT. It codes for CASSEALGGIGQPNTEAFF. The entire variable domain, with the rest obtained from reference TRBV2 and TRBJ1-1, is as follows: EPEVTQTPSHQVTQMGQEVILRCVPISNHLYFYWYRQILGQKVEFLVSFYNNEISEKSEIFDDQFSVERPDGSNFTLKIRSTKLEDSAMYFCASSEALGGIGQPNTEAFFGQGTRLTVV.

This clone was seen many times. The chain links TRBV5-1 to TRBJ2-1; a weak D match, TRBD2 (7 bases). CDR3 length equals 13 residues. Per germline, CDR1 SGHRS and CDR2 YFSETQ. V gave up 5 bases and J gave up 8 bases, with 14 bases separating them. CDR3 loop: CASSKGGLDEQFF. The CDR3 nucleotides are TGCGCCAGCAGTAAGGGGGGGCTGGATGAGCAGTTCTTC.

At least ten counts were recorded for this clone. CDR3 region: CASRLRTSGVLDTQYF. CDR3 nucleotide sequence: TGTGCCAGCAGACTTAGGACTAGCGGTGTATTAGATACGCAGTATTTT. V and J are TRBV2 and TRBJ2-3, with 10 bases fitting TRBD2. J gave up 5 bases and V 6 bases, and 11 bases lay outside the gene matches. Germline V gene lookup returns CDR1 SNHLY and CDR2 FYNNEI. There are 16 residues in the CDR3.

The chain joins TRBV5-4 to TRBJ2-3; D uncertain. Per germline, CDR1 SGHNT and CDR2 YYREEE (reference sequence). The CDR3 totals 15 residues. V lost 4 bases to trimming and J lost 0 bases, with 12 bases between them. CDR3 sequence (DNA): TGTGCCAGCAGCCAGCCAAGTTCTAGCACAGATACGCAGTATTTT. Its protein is CASSQPSSSTDTQYF.

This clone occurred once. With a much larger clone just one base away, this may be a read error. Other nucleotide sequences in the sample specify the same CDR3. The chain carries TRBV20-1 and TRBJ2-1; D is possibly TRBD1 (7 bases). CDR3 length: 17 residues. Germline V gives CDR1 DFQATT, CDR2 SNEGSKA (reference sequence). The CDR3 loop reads CRAPRKGGTDFYNEQFF. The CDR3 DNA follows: TGCAGAGCCCCTCGGAAGGGCGGGACAGATTTTTACAATGAGCAGTTCTTC.

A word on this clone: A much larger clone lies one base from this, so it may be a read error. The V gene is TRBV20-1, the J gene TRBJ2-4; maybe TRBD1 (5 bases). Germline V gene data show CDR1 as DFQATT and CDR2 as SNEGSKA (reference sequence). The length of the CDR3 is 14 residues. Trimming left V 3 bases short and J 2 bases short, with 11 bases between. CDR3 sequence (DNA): TGCAGTGCTAGGGGCAGGGTATCCAAAAACATTCAGTACTTC. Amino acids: CSARGRVSKNIQYF.

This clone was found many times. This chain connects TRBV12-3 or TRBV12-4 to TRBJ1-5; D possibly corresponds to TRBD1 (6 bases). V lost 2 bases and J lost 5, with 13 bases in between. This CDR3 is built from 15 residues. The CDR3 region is CASSLTGARYQPQHF. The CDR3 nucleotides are TGTGCCAGCAGTTTAACGGGGGCGCGGTATCAGCCCCAGCATTTT.

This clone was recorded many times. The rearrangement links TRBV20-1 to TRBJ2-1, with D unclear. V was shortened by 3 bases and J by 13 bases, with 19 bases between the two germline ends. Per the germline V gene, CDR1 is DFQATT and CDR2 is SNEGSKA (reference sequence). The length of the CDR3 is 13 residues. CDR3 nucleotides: TGCAGTGCTAGTTGGGCGGTCAAAAAAGAACAGTTCTTC. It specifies CSASWAVKKEQFF.

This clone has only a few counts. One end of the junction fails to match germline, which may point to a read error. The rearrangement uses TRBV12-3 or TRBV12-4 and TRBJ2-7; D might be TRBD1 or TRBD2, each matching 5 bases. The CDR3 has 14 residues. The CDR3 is CASSLAGREREHYF. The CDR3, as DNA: TGTGCCAGCAGTTTAGCGGGCAGGGAAAGGGAGCATTATTTC.

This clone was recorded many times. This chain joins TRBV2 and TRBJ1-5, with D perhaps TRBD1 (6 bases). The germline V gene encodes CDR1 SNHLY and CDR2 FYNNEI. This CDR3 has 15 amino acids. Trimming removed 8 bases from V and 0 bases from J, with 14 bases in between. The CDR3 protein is CASGGAGYSNQPQHF. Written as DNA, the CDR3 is TGTGCCAGCGGGGGGGCAGGCTATAGCAATCAGCCCCAGCATTTT.

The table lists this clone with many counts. The CDR3 DNA is TGCGCCAGCAGCTTGGCGGGAGCGGACCCCGGAGAGACCCAGTACTTC. Translating gives CASSLAGADPGETQYF. The rearrangement joins TRBV5-1 to TRBJ2-5; a possible D gene is TRBD2 (6 bases). V lost 0 bases, J lost 4 bases, and 16 bases lay in between. This CDR3 contains 16 residues. Germline CDR1 and CDR2: SGHRS and YFSETQ.

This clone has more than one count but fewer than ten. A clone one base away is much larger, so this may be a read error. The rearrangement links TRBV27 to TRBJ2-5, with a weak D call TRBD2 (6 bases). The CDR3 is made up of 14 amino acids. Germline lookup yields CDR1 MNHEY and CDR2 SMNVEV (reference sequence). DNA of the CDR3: TGTGCCAGCATTTTAGGTAGCGGCGAAGAGACCCAGTACTTC. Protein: CASILGSGEETQYF.

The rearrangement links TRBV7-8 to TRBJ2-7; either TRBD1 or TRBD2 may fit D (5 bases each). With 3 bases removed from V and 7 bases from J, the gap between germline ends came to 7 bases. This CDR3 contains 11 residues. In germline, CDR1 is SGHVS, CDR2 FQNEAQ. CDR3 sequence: CASSLGREQYF. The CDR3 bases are TGTGCCAGCAGCTTGGGACGGGAGCAGTACTTC.

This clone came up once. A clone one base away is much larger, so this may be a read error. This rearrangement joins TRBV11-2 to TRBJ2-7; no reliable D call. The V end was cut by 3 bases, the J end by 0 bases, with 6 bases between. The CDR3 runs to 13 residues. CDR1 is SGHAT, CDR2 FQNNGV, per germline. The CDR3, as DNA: TGTGCCAGCAGCTTGGACGTCTCCTACGAGCAGTACTTC. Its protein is CASSLDVSYEQYF.

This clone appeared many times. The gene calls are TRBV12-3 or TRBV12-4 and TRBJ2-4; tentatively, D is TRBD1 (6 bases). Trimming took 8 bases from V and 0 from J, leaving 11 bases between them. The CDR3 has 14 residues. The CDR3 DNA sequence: TGTGCCAGCCAGGGGTCTTTAGCCAAAAACATTCAGTACTTC. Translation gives CASQGSLAKNIQYF.

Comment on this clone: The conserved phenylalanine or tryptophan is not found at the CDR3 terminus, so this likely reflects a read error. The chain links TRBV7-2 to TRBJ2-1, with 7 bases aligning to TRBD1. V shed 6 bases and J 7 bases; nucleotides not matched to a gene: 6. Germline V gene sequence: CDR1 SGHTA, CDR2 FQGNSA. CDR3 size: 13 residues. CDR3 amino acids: CASRDRPTNEQFL. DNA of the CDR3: TGTGCCAGCAGGGACAGGCCCACGAATGAGCAGTTCTTA.

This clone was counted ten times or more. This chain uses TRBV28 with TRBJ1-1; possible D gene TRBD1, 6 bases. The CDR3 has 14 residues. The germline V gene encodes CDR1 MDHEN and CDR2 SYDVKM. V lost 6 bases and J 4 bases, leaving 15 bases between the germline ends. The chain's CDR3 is CASRSGGARTEAFF. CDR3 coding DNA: TGTGCCAGCAGGTCGGGGGGGGCGCGCACTGAAGCTTTCTTT.

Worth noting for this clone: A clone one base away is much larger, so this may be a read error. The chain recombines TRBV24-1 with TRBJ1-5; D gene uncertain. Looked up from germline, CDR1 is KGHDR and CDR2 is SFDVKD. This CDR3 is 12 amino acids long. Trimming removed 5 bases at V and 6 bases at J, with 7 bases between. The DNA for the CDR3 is TGTGCCACCAGTGTGGTAACTCAGCCCCAGCATTTT. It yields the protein CATSVVTQPQHF.

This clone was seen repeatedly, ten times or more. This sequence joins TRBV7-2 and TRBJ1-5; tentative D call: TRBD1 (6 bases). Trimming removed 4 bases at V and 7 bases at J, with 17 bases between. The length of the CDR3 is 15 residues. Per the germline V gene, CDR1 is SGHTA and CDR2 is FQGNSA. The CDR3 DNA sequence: TGTGCCAGCAGCTCCAACCCACAGGGTGGGCAGCCCCAGCATTTT. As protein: CASSSNPQGGQPQHF.

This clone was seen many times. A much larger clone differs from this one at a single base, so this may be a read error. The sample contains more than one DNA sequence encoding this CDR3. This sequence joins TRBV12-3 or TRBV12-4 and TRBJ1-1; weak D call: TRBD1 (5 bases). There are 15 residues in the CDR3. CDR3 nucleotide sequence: TGTGCCAGCAGTTTGGGGGGTGCACCATACACTGAAGCTTTCTTC. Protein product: CASSLGGAPYTEAFF.

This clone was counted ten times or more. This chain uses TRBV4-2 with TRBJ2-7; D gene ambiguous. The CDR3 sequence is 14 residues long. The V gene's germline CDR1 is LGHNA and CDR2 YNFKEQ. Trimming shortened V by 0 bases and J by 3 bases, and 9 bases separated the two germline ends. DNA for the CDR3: TGTGCCAGCAGCCAAGATCGAGACAACTACGAGCAGTACTTC. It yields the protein CASSQDRDNYEQYF.

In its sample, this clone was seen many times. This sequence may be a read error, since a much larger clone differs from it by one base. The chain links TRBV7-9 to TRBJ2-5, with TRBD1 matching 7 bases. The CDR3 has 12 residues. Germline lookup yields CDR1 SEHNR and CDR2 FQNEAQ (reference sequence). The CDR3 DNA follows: TGTGCCGGCAGCCCCAGGGGGGAGACCCAGTACTTC. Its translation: CAGSPRGETQYF.

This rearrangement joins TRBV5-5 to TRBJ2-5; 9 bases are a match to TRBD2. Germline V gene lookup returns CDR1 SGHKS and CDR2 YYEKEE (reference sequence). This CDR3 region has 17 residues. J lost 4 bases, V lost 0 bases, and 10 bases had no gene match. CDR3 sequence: CASSLGSALAGPETQYF. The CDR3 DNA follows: TGTGCCAGCAGCTTGGGGTCGGCACTAGCGGGCCCAGAGACCCAGTACTTC.

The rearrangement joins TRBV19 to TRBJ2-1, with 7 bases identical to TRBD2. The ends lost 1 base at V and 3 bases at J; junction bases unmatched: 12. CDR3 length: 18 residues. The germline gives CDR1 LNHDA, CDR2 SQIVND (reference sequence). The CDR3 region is CASSIVLNGGTFYNEQFF. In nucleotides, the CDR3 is TGTGCCAGTAGTATAGTTCTCAACGGGGGGACCTTCTACAATGAGCAGTTCTTC.

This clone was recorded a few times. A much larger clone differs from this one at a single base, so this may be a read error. The CDR3 here is CATSPQETYTEAFF. The DNA of the CDR3 is TGTGCCACCAGTCCCCAGGAAACTTACACTGAAGCTTTCTTT. The rearrangement joins TRBV10-3 to TRBJ1-1; D unclear. Germline V gives CDR1 ENHRY, CDR2 SYGVKD. The CDR3 sequence is 14 residues long.